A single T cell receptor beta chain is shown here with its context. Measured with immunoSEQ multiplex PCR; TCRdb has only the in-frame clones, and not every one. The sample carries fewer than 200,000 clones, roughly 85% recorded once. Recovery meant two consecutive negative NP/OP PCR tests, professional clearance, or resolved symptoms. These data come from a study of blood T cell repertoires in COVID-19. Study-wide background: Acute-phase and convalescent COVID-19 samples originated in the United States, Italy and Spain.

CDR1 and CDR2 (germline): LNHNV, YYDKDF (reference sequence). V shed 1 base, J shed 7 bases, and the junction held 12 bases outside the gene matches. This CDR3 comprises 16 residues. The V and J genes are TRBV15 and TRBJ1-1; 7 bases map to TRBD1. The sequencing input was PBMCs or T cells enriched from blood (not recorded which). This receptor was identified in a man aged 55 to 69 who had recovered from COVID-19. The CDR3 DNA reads TGTGCCACCAGCAGAGTTTCGGCAGGGGGAGGTTTTGAAGCTTTCTTT. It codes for CATSRVSAGGGFEAFF.